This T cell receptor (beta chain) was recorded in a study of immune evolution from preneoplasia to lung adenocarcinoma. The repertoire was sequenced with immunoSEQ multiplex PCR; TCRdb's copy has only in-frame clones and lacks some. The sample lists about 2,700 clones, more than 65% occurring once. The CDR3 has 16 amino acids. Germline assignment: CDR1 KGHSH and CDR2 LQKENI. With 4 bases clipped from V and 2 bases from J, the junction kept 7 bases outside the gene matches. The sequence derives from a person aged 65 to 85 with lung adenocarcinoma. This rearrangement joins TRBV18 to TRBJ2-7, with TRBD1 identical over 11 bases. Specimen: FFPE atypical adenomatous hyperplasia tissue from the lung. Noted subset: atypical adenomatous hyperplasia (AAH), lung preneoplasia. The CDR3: CASSLNVGQGAYEQYF. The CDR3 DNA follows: TGTGCCAGCTCACTAAACGTGGGACAGGGGGCCTACGAGCAGTACTTC.